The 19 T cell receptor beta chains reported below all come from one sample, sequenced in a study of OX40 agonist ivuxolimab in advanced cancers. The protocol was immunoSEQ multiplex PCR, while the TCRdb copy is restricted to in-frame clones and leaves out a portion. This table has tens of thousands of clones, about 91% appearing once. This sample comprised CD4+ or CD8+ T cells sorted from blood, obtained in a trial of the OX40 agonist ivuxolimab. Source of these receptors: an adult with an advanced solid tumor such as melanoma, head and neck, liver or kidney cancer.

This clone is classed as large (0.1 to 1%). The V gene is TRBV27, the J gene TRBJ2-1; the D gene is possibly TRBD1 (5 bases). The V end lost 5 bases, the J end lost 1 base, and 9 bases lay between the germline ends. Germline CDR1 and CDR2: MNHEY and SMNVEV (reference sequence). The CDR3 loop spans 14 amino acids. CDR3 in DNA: TGTGCCAGCAGTCAGGGTGTGTCCTACAATGAGCAGTTCTTC. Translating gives CASSQGVSYNEQFF.

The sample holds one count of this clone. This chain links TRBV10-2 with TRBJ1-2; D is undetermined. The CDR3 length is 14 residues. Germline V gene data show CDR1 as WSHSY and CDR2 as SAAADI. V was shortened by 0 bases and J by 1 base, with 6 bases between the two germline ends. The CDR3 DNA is TGCGCCAGCAGTGAGTCGAACTATAACTATGGCTACACCTTC. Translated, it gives CASSESNYNYGYTF.

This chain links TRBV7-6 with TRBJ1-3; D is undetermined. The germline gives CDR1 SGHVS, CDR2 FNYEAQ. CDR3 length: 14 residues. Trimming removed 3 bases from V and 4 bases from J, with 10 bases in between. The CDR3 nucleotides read TGTGCCAGCAGCTTTTCATTCCGGGGAAACACCATATATTTT. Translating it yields CASSFSFRGNTIYF.

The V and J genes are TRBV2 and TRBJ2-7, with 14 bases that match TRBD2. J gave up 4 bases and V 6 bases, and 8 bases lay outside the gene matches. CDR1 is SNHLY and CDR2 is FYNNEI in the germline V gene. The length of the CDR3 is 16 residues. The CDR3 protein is CASRLGLAGGIYEQYF. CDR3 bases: TGTGCCAGCAGGCTAGGACTAGCGGGAGGTATATACGAGCAGTACTTC.

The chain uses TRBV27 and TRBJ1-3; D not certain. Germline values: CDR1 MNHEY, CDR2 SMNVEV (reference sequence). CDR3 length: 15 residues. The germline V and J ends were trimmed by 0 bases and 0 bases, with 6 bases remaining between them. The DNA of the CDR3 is TGTGCCAGCAGTTTATCGGGCAACTCTGGAAACACCATATATTTT. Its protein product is CASSLSGNSGNTIYF.

The CDR3 DNA is TGTGCCAGCAGCGGATCGGACAGCCGGAACACCATATATTTT. This encodes CASSGSDSRNTIYF. The V and J genes are TRBV9 and TRBJ1-3, with D possibly matching TRBD1 (6 bases). This CDR3 is 14 amino acids long. Per germline, CDR1 SGDLS and CDR2 YYNGEE. V was cut by 3 bases and J by 7 bases, with 14 bases left in between.

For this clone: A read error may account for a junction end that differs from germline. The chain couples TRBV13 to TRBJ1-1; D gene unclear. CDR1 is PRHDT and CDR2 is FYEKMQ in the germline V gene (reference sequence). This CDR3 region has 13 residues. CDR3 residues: CASSLGLGTEAFF. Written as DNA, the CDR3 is TGTGCCAGCAGCCTAGGCCTGGGGACTGAAGCTTTCTTT.

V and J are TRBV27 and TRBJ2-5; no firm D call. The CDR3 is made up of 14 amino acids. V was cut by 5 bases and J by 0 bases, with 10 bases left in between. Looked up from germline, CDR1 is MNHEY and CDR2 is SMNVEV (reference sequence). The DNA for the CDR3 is TGTGCCAGCAGTCCCCACCTTGACCAAGAGACCCAGTACTTC. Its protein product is CASSPHLDQETQYF.

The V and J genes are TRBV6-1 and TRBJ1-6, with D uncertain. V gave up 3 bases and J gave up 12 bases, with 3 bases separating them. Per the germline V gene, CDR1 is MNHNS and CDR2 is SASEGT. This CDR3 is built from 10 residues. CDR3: CASSDLPLHF. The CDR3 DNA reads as TGTGCCAGCAGTGACTTACCCCTCCACTTT.

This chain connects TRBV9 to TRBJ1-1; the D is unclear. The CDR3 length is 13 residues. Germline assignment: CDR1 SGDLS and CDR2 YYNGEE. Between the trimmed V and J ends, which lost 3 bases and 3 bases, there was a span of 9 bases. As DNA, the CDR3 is TGTGCCAGCAGCGCGCCCCCGTACACTGAAGCTTTCTTT. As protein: CASSAPPYTEAFF.

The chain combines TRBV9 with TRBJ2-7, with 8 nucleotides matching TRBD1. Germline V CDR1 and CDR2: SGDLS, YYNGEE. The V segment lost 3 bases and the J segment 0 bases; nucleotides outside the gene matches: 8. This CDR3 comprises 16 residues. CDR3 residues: CASSAKTGDRSYEQYF. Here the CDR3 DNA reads TGTGCCAGCAGCGCCAAGACAGGGGACCGCTCCTACGAGCAGTACTTC.

CDR3 in DNA: TGCGCCAGCAGCTCTGGGACAGGGGATAGGAACTCCTACGAGCAGTACTTC. It yields the protein CASSSGTGDRNSYEQYF. This rearrangement joins TRBV5-1 to TRBJ2-7; 10 nucleotides align to TRBD1. The CDR3 loop spans 17 amino acids. V lost 3 bases, J lost 0 bases, and 9 bases stayed unmatched. The germline V gene encodes CDR1 SGHRS and CDR2 YFSETQ. Variable domain in full (rest from reference TRBV5-1 and TRBJ2-7): KAGVTQTPRYLIKTRGQQVTLSCSPISGHRSVSWYQQTPGQGLQFLFEYFSETQRNKGNFPGRFSGRQFSNSRSEMNVSTLELGDSALYLCASSSGTGDRNSYEQYFGPGTRLTVT.

The CDR3: CASSLLKGQVFYEQYF. The CDR3 coding sequence is TGTGCCAGCAGCCTCCTAAAGGGACAGGTTTTCTACGAGCAGTACTTC. The chain uses TRBV5-6 and TRBJ2-7; 8 positions match TRBD1. Germline-derived CDR1 and CDR2 are SGHDT and YYEEEE. CDR3 length: 16 amino acids. With V trimmed by 4 bases and J by 3 bases, 12 bases remained unmatched.

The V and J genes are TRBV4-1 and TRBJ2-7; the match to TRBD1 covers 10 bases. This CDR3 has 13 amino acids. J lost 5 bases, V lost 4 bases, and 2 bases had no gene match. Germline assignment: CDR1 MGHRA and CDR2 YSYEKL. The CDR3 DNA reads TGCGCCAGCAGCCTGGACAGGGGGAACGAGCAGTACTTC. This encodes CASSLDRGNEQYF.

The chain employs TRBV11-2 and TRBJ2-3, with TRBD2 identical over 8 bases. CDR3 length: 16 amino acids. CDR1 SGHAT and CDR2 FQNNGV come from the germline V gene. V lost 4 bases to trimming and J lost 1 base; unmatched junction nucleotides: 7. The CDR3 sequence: CASSYIAGRGTDTQYF. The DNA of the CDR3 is TGTGCCAGCAGCTACATAGCGGGGCGCGGCACAGATACGCAGTATTTT.

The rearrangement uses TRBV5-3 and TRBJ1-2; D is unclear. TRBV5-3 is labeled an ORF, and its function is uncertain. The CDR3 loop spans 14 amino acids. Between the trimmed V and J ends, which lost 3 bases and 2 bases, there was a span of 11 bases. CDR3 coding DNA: TGTGCCAGAAGCTCCCGACCACGGAACTATGGCTACACCTTC. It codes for CARSSRPRNYGYTF.

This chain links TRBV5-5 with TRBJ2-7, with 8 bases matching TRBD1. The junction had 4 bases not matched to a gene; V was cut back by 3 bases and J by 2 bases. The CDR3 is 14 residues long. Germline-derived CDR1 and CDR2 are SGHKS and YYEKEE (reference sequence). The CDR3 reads CASSYGQGTYEQYF. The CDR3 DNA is TGTGCCAGCAGCTATGGACAGGGTACCTACGAGCAGTACTTC.

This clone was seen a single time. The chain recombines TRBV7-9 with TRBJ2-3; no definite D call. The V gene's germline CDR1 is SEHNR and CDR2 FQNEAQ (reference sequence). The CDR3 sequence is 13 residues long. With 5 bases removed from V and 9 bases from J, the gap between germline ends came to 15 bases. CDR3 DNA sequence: TGTGCCAGCAGCCCAGCAAGCCGGAGAACGCAGTATTTT. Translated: CASSPASRRTQYF.

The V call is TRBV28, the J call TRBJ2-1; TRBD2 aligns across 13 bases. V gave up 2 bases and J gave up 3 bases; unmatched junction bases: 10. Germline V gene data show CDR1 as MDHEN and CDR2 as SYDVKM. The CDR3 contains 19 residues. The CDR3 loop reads CASSLRPGTSGNFYNEQFF. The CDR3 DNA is TGTGCCAGCAGTTTACGTCCCGGGACTAGCGGGAATTTCTACAATGAGCAGTTCTTC.